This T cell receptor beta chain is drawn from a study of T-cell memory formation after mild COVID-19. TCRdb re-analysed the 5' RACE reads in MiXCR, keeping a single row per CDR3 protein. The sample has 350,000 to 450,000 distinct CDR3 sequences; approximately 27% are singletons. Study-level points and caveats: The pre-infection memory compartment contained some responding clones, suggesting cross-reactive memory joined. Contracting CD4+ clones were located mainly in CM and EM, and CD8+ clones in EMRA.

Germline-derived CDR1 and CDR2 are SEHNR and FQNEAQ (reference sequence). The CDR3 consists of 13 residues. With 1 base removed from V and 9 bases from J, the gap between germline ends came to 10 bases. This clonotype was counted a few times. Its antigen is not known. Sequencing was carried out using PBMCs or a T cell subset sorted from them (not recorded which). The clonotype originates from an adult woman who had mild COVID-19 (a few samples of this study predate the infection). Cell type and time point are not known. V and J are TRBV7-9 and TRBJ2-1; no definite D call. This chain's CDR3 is CASSLDRNGEQFF. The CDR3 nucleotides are TGTGCCAGCAGCTTAGATAGGAACGGTGAGCAGTTCTTC.